What follows are 30 T cell receptor beta chains derived from one specimen sequenced in a study of blood T cell repertoires in COVID-19. The repertoire was sequenced with immunoSEQ multiplex PCR; TCRdb's copy has only in-frame clones and lacks some. The profile shows approximately 220,000 clones, about 80% of them singletons. Material for sequencing was PBMCs or T cells enriched from blood (not recorded which). These receptors were taken from a woman in her forties or fifties who had been exposed to COVID-19.

The chain recombines TRBV28 with TRBJ1-5; a possible D gene is TRBD1 (5 bases). The CDR3 is 14 amino acids. The V gene lost 5 bases and the J gene lost 7 bases, with 15 bases spanning the gap. Germline V CDR1 and CDR2: MDHEN, SYDVKM. The CDR3 sequence: CASSITGSWQPQHF. In DNA form, the CDR3 reads TGTGCCAGCAGTATTACAGGTAGCTGGCAGCCCCAGCATTTT.

The chain recombines TRBV14 with TRBJ1-1; the match to TRBD1 covers 8 bases. V shed 5 bases and J 4 bases; nucleotides not matched to a gene: 9. Germline CDR1 SGHDN, CDR2 FVKESK. The CDR3 is 15 amino acids. For the CDR3, the DNA is TGTGCCAGCAGCGCACGGACAGGGTTGGGCACTGAAGCTTTCTTT. Translation gives CASSARTGLGTEAFF.

The chain combines TRBV5-1 with TRBJ2-3; 12 bases are a match to TRBD1. The CDR3 is made up of 16 amino acids. The V segment lost 4 bases and the J segment 4 bases; nucleotides outside the gene matches: 7. CDR1 is SGHRS, CDR2 YFSETQ, per germline. In nucleotides, the CDR3 is TGCGCCAGCAGCGGGACAGGGGGCCTGGCGGCAGATACGCAGTATTTT. As protein: CASSGTGGLAADTQYF.

The chain recombines TRBV19 with TRBJ1-2; TRBD1 matches at 9 bases. The junction had 3 bases not matched to a gene; V was cut back by 0 bases and J by 10 bases. CDR3 length equals 13 residues. Per germline, CDR1 LNHDA and CDR2 SQIVND (reference sequence). The chain's CDR3 is CASSIEGQGVYTF. Written as DNA, the CDR3 is TGTGCCAGTAGTATAGAGGGACAGGGCGTCTACACCTTC.

V usage is TRBV10-3 and J usage is TRBJ1-2, with 7 bases fitting TRBD1. This CDR3 has 17 amino acids. Unmatched junction bases numbered 14, after V lost 0 bases and J lost 7 bases. Looked up from germline, CDR1 is ENHRY and CDR2 is SYGVKD. The CDR3 loop reads CAISESPKQGLGPGYTF. In nucleotides, the CDR3 is TGTGCCATCAGTGAGTCCCCTAAACAGGGGTTGGGCCCTGGCTACACCTTC.

The chain has TRBV7-9 and TRBJ1-1; D not resolved. CDR1 is SEHNR, CDR2 FQNEAQ, per germline (reference sequence). The CDR3 consists of 11 residues. With 4 bases removed from V and 6 bases from J, the gap between germline ends came to 6 bases. CDR3 amino acids: CASSSAAEAFF. DNA for the CDR3: TGTGCCAGCAGCTCCGCGGCTGAAGCTTTCTTT.

The rearrangement links TRBV16 to TRBJ1-2; D is undetermined. Looked up from germline, CDR1 is KGHSY and CDR2 is FQNENV. Trimming cost V 0 bases and J 2 bases, with 7 bases left between them. The CDR3 extends over 14 amino acids. The CDR3 is CASSQSAGNYGYTF. CDR3 nucleotide sequence: TGTGCCAGCAGCCAATCAGCGGGGAACTATGGCTACACCTTC.

The chain joins TRBV11-2 to TRBJ2-1, with 9 bases identical to TRBD2. CDR3 size: 15 residues. V lost 5 bases to trimming and J lost 2 bases; unmatched junction nucleotides: 4. The germline V gene has CDR1 SGHAT and CDR2 FQNNGV. In DNA form, the CDR3 reads TGTGCCAGCAGCCCGGGACTAGCCCCCTACAATGAGCAGTTCTTC. Translated, it gives CASSPGLAPYNEQFF.

The chain has TRBV12-5 and TRBJ1-4; TRBD1 matches 7 bases. Germline CDR1 reads LGHNT; CDR2 reads FRNRAP. The CDR3 sequence is 14 residues long. Trimming removed 3 bases from V and 10 bases from J; junction bases left unmatched: 8. DNA for the CDR3: TGTGCTAGTGGTTTCACTGGACACAGGGGAAAACTGTTTTTT. Protein: CASGFTGHRGKLFF.

The chain uses TRBV13 and TRBJ2-3; 10 nucleotides match TRBD2. CDR1 PRHDT and CDR2 FYEKMQ come from the germline V gene (reference sequence). The V and J ends lost 2 bases and 3 bases, in that order; junction bases with no gene match: 11. This CDR3 comprises 18 residues. CDR3 nucleotide sequence: TGTGCCAGCAGCTTACGGAGCGGGGGGGCTCTTAGAACAGATACGCAGTATTTT. Its translation is CASSLRSGGALRTDTQYF.

In DNA, the CDR3 is TGTGCCAGCACCGGGGGGCTGAGTGGCTACACCTTC. Protein: CASTGGLSGYTF. The V call is TRBV6-5, the J call TRBJ1-2; D might be TRBD1 (6 bases). This CDR3 spans 12 amino acids. Germline-derived CDR1 and CDR2 are MNHEY and SVGAGI. V shed 7 bases and J shed 7 bases, with 13 bases lying between them.

The rearrangement uses TRBV4-2 and TRBJ1-3; 11 bases line up with TRBD1. CDR1 is LGHNA, CDR2 YNFKEQ, per germline. J was trimmed by 8 bases and V by 1 base; bases with no gene match: 7. CDR3 length equals 16 residues. CDR3 loop: CASSQGPGQGEHTIYF. CDR3 in DNA: TGTGCCAGCAGCCAAGGGCCGGGACAGGGGGAACACACCATATATTTT.

CDR3 protein: CASSRLAGNYEQYF. CDR3 nucleotides: TGTGCCAGCAGCCGACTAGCGGGGAACTACGAGCAGTACTTC. This rearrangement joins TRBV6-2 or TRBV6-3 to TRBJ2-7, with 11 bases matching TRBD2. The CDR3 consists of 14 residues. Trimming cost V 6 bases and J 3 bases; bases outside gene matches: 4. Per germline, CDR1 MNHEY and CDR2 SVGEGT.

The rearrangement joins TRBV6-6 to TRBJ1-5, with D perhaps matching TRBD1 (5 bases). Per germline, CDR1 MNHNY and CDR2 SVGAGI (reference sequence). CDR3 length: 14 amino acids. V was clipped by 2 bases and J by 0 bases, with 5 bases between them. CDR3 region: CASSYQGSNQPQHF. In nucleotides, the CDR3 is TGTGCCAGCAGTTACCAGGGTAGCAATCAGCCCCAGCATTTT.

The chain carries TRBV3-1 (or the pseudogene TRBV3-2) and TRBJ1-2, with TRBD1 matching 7 bases. V lost 4 bases and J lost 8; bases outside the gene matches: 13. Germline V gene sequence: CDR1 LGHDT, CDR2 YNNKEL (reference sequence). The CDR3 runs to 15 residues. The CDR3 sequence: CASSPGARDRRGYTF. CDR3 sequence (DNA): TGTGCCAGCAGCCCCGGGGCCCGGGACAGAAGGGGCTACACCTTC.

The chain has TRBV7-9 and TRBJ2-7; possibly TRBD2 for D (6 bases). V lost 1 base and J lost 3, with 7 bases in between. The CDR3 consists of 13 residues. The germline gives CDR1 SEHNR, CDR2 FQNEAQ (reference sequence). CDR3 DNA: TGTGCCAGCAGCTTAGTGGGAGGCTACGAGCAGTACTTC. This encodes CASSLVGGYEQYF.

The sample holds one count of this clone. The rearrangement links TRBV29-1 to TRBJ2-5, with D perhaps matching TRBD2 (7 bases). There are 17 residues in the CDR3. V shed 1 base and J shed 5 bases, with 23 bases lying between them. CDR1 and CDR2 (germline): SQVTM, ANQGSEA. The CDR3 region has the DNA TGCAGCGTTGAAGGCTCAGGGGCGGGGGCCTCGATGGAGACCCAGTACTTC. Translating it yields CSVEGSGAGASMETQYF.

Only a few counts were recorded for this clone. J is TRBJ1-3 and V is TRBV18; the D is unclear. CDR1 and CDR2 from the germline V gene are KGHSH and LQKENI. The CDR3 has 13 residues. Trimming removed 5 bases from V and 0 bases from J, with 5 bases in between. The CDR3 loop is CASSESSGNTIYF. CDR3 nucleotides: TGTGCCAGCTCAGAGAGCTCTGGAAACACCATATATTTT.

The chain joins TRBV12-2 to TRBJ1-5. TRBV12-2 is tagged as a pseudogene. This CDR3 contains 16 residues. As DNA, the CDR3 is TGTGCAAGTCGCCCGACACACCCGGGGGGCAATCAGCCCCAGCATTTT. Its translation is CASRPTHPGGNQPQHF.

CDR3 protein: CASRDGGAYEQYF. In nucleotides, the CDR3 is TGTGCCAGCAGGGACGGGGGGGCCTACGAGCAGTACTTC. J is TRBJ2-7 and V is TRBV7-2, with 8 bases matching TRBD2. Germline CDR1 reads SGHTA; CDR2 reads FQGNSA. The CDR3 runs to 13 residues. The V segment lost 6 bases and the J segment 2 bases; nucleotides outside the gene matches: 3. Using reference TRBV7-2 and TRBJ2-7 for the parts outside the CDR3, the full variable domain is GAGVSQSPSNKVTEKGKDVELRCDPISGHTALYWYRQSLGQGLEFLIYFQGNSAPDKSGLPSDRFSAERTGGSVSTLTIQRTQQEDSAVYLCASRDGGAYEQYFGPGTRLTVT.

On this clone: The sample contains more than one DNA sequence encoding this CDR3. CDR3 protein: CASSESGTSMGGYTF. As DNA, the CDR3 is TGTGCCAGCAGTGAATCCGGGACATCCATGGGGGGCTACACCTTC. The chain has TRBV7-2 and TRBJ1-2; tentatively, D is TRBD1 (6 bases). Between the trimmed V and J ends, which lost 6 bases and 8 bases, there was a span of 22 bases. Germline loops: CDR1 SGHTA, CDR2 FQGNSA. This CDR3 is built from 15 residues.

This clone has just one count. The gene calls are TRBV28 and TRBJ1-1; D unclear. V was clipped by 4 bases and J by 12 bases, with 15 bases between them. The CDR3 totals 12 residues. Germline CDR1 reads MDHEN; CDR2 reads SYDVKM. The CDR3 DNA is TGTGCCAGCAGTTGCTCCGGCGAGGAAACTTTCTTT. This encodes CASSCSGEETFF.

This clone was recorded once. The chain links TRBV2 to TRBJ2-2, with a possible D match to TRBD2 (5 bases). The germline CDR1 and CDR2 sequences are SNHLY and FYNNEI. Trimming removed 8 bases from V and 2 bases from J, with 12 bases in between. This CDR3 is 14 amino acids long. CDR3 coding DNA: TGTGCCAGCGCCAGCGGCAGTAACACCGGGGAGCTGTTTTTT. It codes for CASASGSNTGELFF.

The V gene is TRBV4-2, the J gene TRBJ1-2; TRBD1 matches at 7 bases. The CDR3 runs to 15 residues. The junction had 9 bases not matched to a gene; V was cut back by 7 bases and J by 1 base. Germline V CDR1 and CDR2: LGHNA, YNFKEQ. The CDR3: CASTLDRVNNYGYTF. CDR3 DNA sequence: TGTGCCAGCACACTCGACAGGGTGAATAACTATGGCTACACCTTC.

The rearrangement joins TRBV29-1 to TRBJ2-1; 9 nucleotides agree with TRBD2. The CDR3 is made up of 12 amino acids. The trim removed 5 bases at V and 8 bases at J, leaving 4 bases unmatched. CDR1 is SQVTM, CDR2 ANQGSEA, per germline. CDR3 in DNA: TGCAGCGTTACGAGCGGGGGGTATGAGCAGTTCTTC. It codes for CSVTSGGYEQFF.

This chain joins TRBV19 and TRBJ2-5; TRBD2 aligns across 8 bases. Unmatched junction bases numbered 8, after V lost 5 bases and J lost 3 bases. CDR3 length: 15 amino acids. Per the germline V gene, CDR1 is LNHDA and CDR2 is SQIVND (reference sequence). The CDR3 region has the DNA TGTGCCAGTAGTGTTAGCGGGGCTTCCAAAGAGACCCAGTACTTC. Translation gives CASSVSGASKETQYF. Variable domain in full (rest from reference TRBV19 and TRBJ2-5): DGGITQSPKYLFRKEGQNVTLSCEQNLNHDAMYWYRQDPGQGLRLIYYSQIVNDFQKGDIAEGYSVSREKKESFPLTVTSAQKNPTAFYLCASSVSGASKETQYFGPGTRLLVL.

The V gene is TRBV6-6, the J gene TRBJ2-7; D possibly corresponds to TRBD1 (5 bases). Deletions cut 8 bases from V and 3 bases from J, with 11 bases between. The CDR3 length is 12 residues. The V gene's germline CDR1 is MNHNY and CDR2 SVGAGI (reference sequence). In DNA form, the CDR3 reads TGTGCCAGCGGAGCCAGGGTCTACGAGCAGTACTTC. This gives the protein CASGARVYEQYF.

This rearrangement joins TRBV10-2 to TRBJ1-2; no clear D gene. The CDR3 runs 15 residues. Trimming took 8 bases from V and 4 from J, leaving 20 bases between them. Looked up from germline, CDR1 is WSHSY and CDR2 is SAAADI. The CDR3 DNA reads TGCGCCAGCCGGTTCGGGGAGGAGAGGAGCTATGGCTACACCTTC. It translates to CASRFGEERSYGYTF.

This chain links TRBV7-3 with TRBJ2-1, with D perhaps TRBD1 (5 bases). Trimming left V 0 bases short and J 4 bases short, with 10 bases between. This CDR3 contains 15 residues. Germline assignment: CDR1 SGHTA and CDR2 FQGTGA. The CDR3 nucleotides are TGTGCCAGCAGCTTAACTCGGACAAATTACAATGAGCAGTTCTTC. Translating gives CASSLTRTNYNEQFF.

This chain links TRBV6-5 with TRBJ1-4, with 7 nucleotides matching TRBD1. Germline trimming cut 6 bases from V and 5 bases from J; bases unmatched to any gene: 6. CDR1 MNHEY and CDR2 SVGAGI come from the germline V gene. The CDR3 is 14 amino acids. In DNA form, the CDR3 reads TGTGCCAGCAGCCTGGACAGGACGAATGAAAAACTGTTTTTT. Protein product: CASSLDRTNEKLFF.